Sequencing of this TCR beta chain was carried out in a study of blood T cell repertoires in COVID-19. V was trimmed by 0 bases and J by 4 bases, leaving 7 bases between them. Per the germline V gene, CDR1 is MGHRA and CDR2 is YSYEKL. This CDR3 is built from 13 residues. Profiled with immunoSEQ multiplex PCR; TCRdb holds only in-frame clones, not every one. The table records approximately 350,000 clones, roughly four fifths of them present only once. Sequencing was carried out using PBMCs or T cells enriched from blood (not recorded which). This chain joins TRBV4-1 and TRBJ2-7; unclear D gene. This clonotype originated in a woman aged 45-60 years who had recovered from COVID-19. Here the CDR3 DNA reads TGCGCCAGCAGCCAAGAGGCCTCATACGAGCAGTACTTC. As protein: CASSQEASYEQYF.